This entry lists 7 T cell receptor beta chains sequenced from one sample in a study of cytomegalovirus exposure and HLA in healthy donors (dated 2017 in TCRdb). Receptors were amplified or captured by the immunoSEQ multiplex PCR assay. A mixture of 60 forward primers for TCR Vbeta segments and 13 reverse primers for TCR Jbeta segments was used in the multiplex PCR. In its TCRdb copy, this immuneACCESS table keeps in-frame sequences only and misses some clones. Where compared with another copy, unresolved V genes explain less than half of these, and the others have no known cause. Present in this sample are around 200,000 clones, around 76% of which were seen just once. Of the sample, nearly 6% falls within the top ten clones. Material for sequencing was PBMCs. These receptors all come from a man between 35 and 55 years old in good health and CMV-seropositive.

The chain carries TRBV4-2 and TRBJ1-1; 10 nucleotides match TRBD1. V lost 0 bases and J lost 2; bases outside the gene matches: 6. The CDR3 spans 17 residues. Germline lookup yields CDR1 LGHNA and CDR2 YNFKEQ. The CDR3 sequence: CASSQDPTGGLNTEAFF. The DNA for the CDR3 is TGTGCCAGCAGCCAAGATCCGACAGGGGGCTTAAACACTGAAGCTTTCTTT.

V usage is TRBV21-1 and J usage is TRBJ1-5; the D call of TRBD1 is as the table states it, not checked on the DNA. TRBV21-1 is described as a pseudogene. This CDR3 has 14 amino acids. The CDR3 DNA follows: TGTGCCAGCACCAGGACAGGGTTCGATCAGCCCCAGCATTTT. It encodes CASTRTGFDQPQHF.

The V and J genes are TRBV19 and TRBJ2-7; 11 nucleotides line up with TRBD1. Germline assignment: CDR1 LNHDA and CDR2 SQIVND (reference sequence). CDR3 length: 16 residues. Trimming removed 3 bases from V and 2 bases from J; junction bases left unmatched: 6. CDR3 loop: CASSIAPGQGAYEQYF. The CDR3 bases are TGTGCCAGTAGTATTGCACCGGGACAGGGGGCCTACGAGCAGTACTTC.

A remark on this clone: This same CDR3 is encoded by further DNA sequences in the sample. The chain uses TRBV18 and TRBJ2-5, with D maybe TRBD2 (5 bases). CDR1 KGHSH and CDR2 LQKENI come from the germline V gene. Trimming took off 3 bases at V and 2 bases at J, with 7 bases between the two ends. This CDR3 contains 13 residues. CDR3 sequence: CASSPGLQETQYF. The DNA of the CDR3 is TGTGCCAGCTCACCCGGACTGCAAGAGACCCAGTACTTC.

The rearrangement uses TRBV7-9 and TRBJ1-2; no reliable D call. This CDR3 is 14 amino acids long. V gave up 3 bases and J gave up 2 bases, with 10 bases separating them. Per the germline V gene, CDR1 is SEHNR and CDR2 is FQNEAQ (reference sequence). Here the CDR3 DNA reads TGTGCCAGCAGCTTCGAGCTTTCCAACTATGGCTACACCTTC. This encodes CASSFELSNYGYTF.

V is TRBV6-1 and J is TRBJ2-1; no definite D call. Per the germline V gene, CDR1 is MNHNS and CDR2 is SASEGT. The CDR3 has 12 residues. Trimming pared 2 bases from V and 9 bases from J, leaving 8 bases between. CDR3 DNA sequence: TGTGCCAGCAGTGAACTAGTGGTTGAGCAGTTCTTC. This codes for CASSELVVEQFF.

The V gene is TRBV19, the J gene TRBJ1-3; D is possibly TRBD1 (6 bases). Germline V CDR1 and CDR2: LNHDA, SQIVND (reference sequence). The CDR3 runs 17 residues. The V end lost 6 bases, the J end lost 0 bases, and 18 bases lay between the germline ends. The DNA of the CDR3 is TGTGCCAGTAGCCGCCGAGGACAGCCTTCCTCTGGAAACACCATATATTTT. The encoded protein is CASSRRGQPSSGNTIYF.